The 7 T cell receptor beta chains listed next were all sequenced from one sample in a study of cytomegalovirus exposure and HLA in healthy donors (TCRdb year 2017). Receptor libraries were prepared by the immunoSEQ multiplex PCR assay. A mixture of 60 forward primers for TCR Vbeta segments and 13 reverse primers for TCR Jbeta segments was used in the multiplex PCR. Not all clones reach the TCRdb copy of this immuneACCESS table, which keeps in-frame sequences only. Checked studies attribute under half of the gap to unresolved V genes and leave the rest unexplained. Present in this sample are 100,000 to 150,000 clones, 70% to 75% of which were seen just once. The ten most abundant clones make up around 7.2% of the sample. The sequenced sample was PBMCs. Receptor source: a male donor in good health and CMV-seronegative.

The V and J genes are TRBV18 and TRBJ2-5, with 9 bases matching TRBD1. Losses at the gene ends were 2 bases for V and 4 bases for J; bases not matched to a gene: 2. Per germline, CDR1 KGHSH and CDR2 LQKENI. CDR3 length: 14 amino acids. The CDR3 reads CASSPKDRGETQYF. The CDR3 DNA follows: TGTGCCAGCTCACCAAAGGACAGGGGAGAGACCCAGTACTTC. Variable domain in full (rest from reference TRBV18 and TRBJ2-5): NAGVMQNPRHLVRRRGQEARLRCSPMKGHSHVYWYRQLPEEGLKFMVYLQKENIIDESGMPKERFSAEFPKEGPSILRIQQVVRGDSAAYFCASSPKDRGETQYFGPGTRLLVL.

This clone was picked up a small number of times. The chain joins TRBV7-8 to TRBJ2-7; possibly TRBD2 for D (5 bases). The V gene lost 2 bases and the J gene lost 6 bases, with 17 bases spanning the gap. Germline V gene data show CDR1 as SGHVS and CDR2 as FQNEAQ. The CDR3 runs 15 residues. CDR3 amino acids: CASSLSRDRSAEQYF. The DNA of the CDR3 is TGTGCCAGCAGCTTATCTCGGGATCGAAGCGCCGAGCAGTACTTC.

V and J are TRBV28 and TRBJ1-2, with a tentative D call TRBD1 (6 bases). This CDR3 region has 13 residues. V was trimmed by 7 bases and J by 8 bases, leaving 17 bases between them. Germline V gene lookup returns CDR1 MDHEN and CDR2 SYDVKM. In DNA, the CDR3 is TGTGCCAGCACCCAAAGGGGGGGATTAGGCTACACCTTC. This translates into CASTQRGGLGYTF.

This clone appeared once. V gene TRBV7-3 combines with J gene TRBJ1-2; D possibly corresponds to TRBD1 (6 bases). V was trimmed by 5 bases and J by 7 bases, leaving 17 bases between them. The CDR3 sequence is 14 residues long. Germline assignment: CDR1 SGHTA and CDR2 FQGTGA. CDR3 bases: TGTGCCAGCAGCCCACAGGGTAATCTTGTTGGCTACACCTTC. This translates into CASSPQGNLVGYTF.

CDR3 amino acids: CASSQDFLSSTDTQYF. CDR3 bases: TGCGCCAGCAGCCAAGACTTCCTCTCTAGCACAGATACGCAGTATTTT. V is TRBV4-3 and J is TRBJ2-3, with D unresolved. The CDR3 is made up of 16 amino acids. V dropped 0 bases and J dropped 0 bases, with 10 bases sitting between them. Germline CDR1 and CDR2: LGHNA and YSLEER.

The chain carries TRBV7-9 and TRBJ2-5; 10 nucleotides agree with TRBD2. Germline assignment: CDR1 SEHNR and CDR2 FQNEAQ (reference sequence). Trimming cost V 8 bases and J 2 bases; bases outside gene matches: 14. The CDR3 has 17 amino acids. The CDR3 sequence: CASGLGGLADLQETQYF. CDR3 nucleotide sequence: TGTGCCAGCGGCCTCGGTGGACTAGCGGACCTTCAAGAGACCCAGTACTTC.

The V call is TRBV5-1, the J call TRBJ2-1, with TRBD1 matching over 8 bases. Trimming removed 4 bases from V and 7 bases from J; junction bases left unmatched: 4. The germline V gene encodes CDR1 SGHRS and CDR2 YFSETQ. There are 13 residues in the CDR3. The CDR3 DNA reads as TGCGCCAGCAGCCCGACAGGGGTTAATGAGCAGTTCTTC. Amino acid sequence: CASSPTGVNEQFF.